This TCR beta chain appears in the sequencing data of a study of T cells after yellow fever vaccination. About the study: Researchers used SMART-Seq v4 Ultra Low Input to prepare fractions that had low cell numbers. General study points: It was a weaker secondary response, yet one that peaked faster, at day 5 versus 15. The appearance of a small share of clonotypes in both CD4 and CD8 compartments was observed.

Germline lookup yields CDR1 ENHRY and CDR2 SYGVKD. V lost 2 bases, J lost 8 bases, and 17 bases lay in between. This CDR3 has 15 amino acids. Each CDR3 protein is one row after TCRdb ran MiXCR on the 5' RACE reads. The table has a few hundred thousand distinct CDR3 sequences, less than 20% seen once. This clonotype was observed a handful of times. Its antigen is unidentified. This sample comprised PBMCs, obtained around 5 days after the first yellow fever vaccination. This TCR derives from a man between 18 and 29 years old who received the YFV17D yellow fever vaccine. This chain uses TRBV10-3 with TRBJ2-3, with D tentatively TRBD1 or TRBD2 (6 bases each). The CDR3 DNA reads as TGTGCCATCAGTGAGGTGCTGGGGGGCGAGGGTACGCAGTATTTT. This gives the protein CAISEVLGGEGTQYF.